The 2 T cell receptor beta chains reported below all come from one sample, sequenced in a study of blood T cell repertoires in COVID-19. Sequencing was performed with immunoSEQ multiplex PCR; in TCRdb, only in-frame clones are kept and a portion is missing. Here the sample spans some 290,000 clones, roughly 86% being singletons. Sequencing was performed on peripheral blood. The source of these receptors is a man younger than 35 with active or convalescent COVID-19.

The chain combines TRBV7-6 with TRBJ1-2; 7 nucleotides match TRBD1. Looked up from germline, CDR1 is SGHVS and CDR2 is FNYEAQ. V was clipped by 5 bases and J by 8 bases; unmatched bases: 20. The CDR3 spans 17 residues. CDR3 bases: TGTGCCAGCAGCCCATCGCCCGTACAGGGGAGTTCGCGCGGCTACACCTTC. Translation: CASSPSPVQGSSRGYTF.

This chain connects TRBV18 to TRBJ1-5, with D unresolved. CDR3 length: 14 amino acids. Deletions cut 2 bases from V and 2 bases from J, with 7 bases between. Germline V CDR1 and CDR2: KGHSH, LQKENI. The CDR3 loop is CASSPTGGNQPQHF. The CDR3 coding sequence is TGTGCCAGCTCACCAACGGGAGGCAATCAGCCCCAGCATTTT.